This T cell receptor (beta chain) is drawn from a study of blood T cell repertoires in COVID-19. Study overall: Samples representing acute and convalescent COVID-19 were sourced from the United States, Italy and Spain.

V was cut by 1 base and J by 2 bases, with 11 bases left in between. This CDR3 is built from 16 residues. The germline V gene has CDR1 SGHTA and CDR2 FQGNSA. Under the authors' procedure: Amplification with reference gene primers provided the estimates of nucleated cell counts. Only in-frame clones appear in the TCRdb table, and some are missing; sequencing was by immunoSEQ multiplex PCR. V and J calls and clone size follow that table, whereas D and trimming were derived from the DNA. Here the sample spans 100,000 to 150,000 clones, more than 75% being singletons. The rearrangement links TRBV7-2 to TRBJ2-2, with a possible D match to TRBD2 (6 bases). The sequence came from a man aged 45-65 years with active COVID-19. The material sequenced was peripheral blood. The CDR3 here is CASSLVAGLNTGELFF. Here the CDR3 DNA reads TGTGCCAGCAGCTTAGTTGCGGGACTTAACACCGGGGAGCTGTTTTTT.